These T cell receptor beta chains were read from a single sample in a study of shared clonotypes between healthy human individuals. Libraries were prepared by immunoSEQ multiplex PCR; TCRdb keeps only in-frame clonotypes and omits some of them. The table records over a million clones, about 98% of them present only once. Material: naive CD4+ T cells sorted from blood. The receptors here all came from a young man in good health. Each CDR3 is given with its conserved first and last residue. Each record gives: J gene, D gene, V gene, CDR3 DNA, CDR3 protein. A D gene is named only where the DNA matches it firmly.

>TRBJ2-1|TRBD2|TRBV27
TGTGCCAGCAGCATCCGGACTAGCGGGGCCAATGAGCAGTTCTTC
CASSIRTSGANEQFF
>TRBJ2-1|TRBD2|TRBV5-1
TGCGCCAGCAGGCACTCACCGGGACTAGCGGTTTCAGGGAGCTCCTACAATGAGCAGTTCTTC
CASRHSPGLAVSGSSYNEQFF
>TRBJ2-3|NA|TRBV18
TGTGCCAGCTCTCCCCTGACGGCTAGCACAGATACGCAGTATTTT
CASSPLTASTDTQYF
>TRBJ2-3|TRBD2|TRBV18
TGTGCCAGCTCACCACTAGGGCGGGAGAAGGATACGCAGTATTTT
CASSPLGREKDTQYF
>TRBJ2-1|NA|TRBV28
TGTGCCAGCAGTGGGATTTATGAGCAGTTCTTC
CASSGIYEQFF
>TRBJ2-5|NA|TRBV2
TGTGCCAGCAGTGAAGCGAGGCTTGAAGGGGCCCAGTACTTC
CASSEARLEGAQYF
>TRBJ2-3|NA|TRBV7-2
TGTGCCAGCAGCTTAATGCTGTACACAGATACGCAGTATTTT
CASSLMLYTDTQYF
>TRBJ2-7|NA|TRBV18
TGTGCCAGCTCACGAGGCCCGGGACCTCCCCTCGAGCAGTACTTC
CASSRGPGPPLEQYF
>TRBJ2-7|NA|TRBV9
TGTGCCAGCAGCGTAGCACCAGGCGCTTACGAGCAGTACTTC
CASSVAPGAYEQYF
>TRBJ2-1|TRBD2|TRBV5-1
TGCGCCAGCAGCTTGACCGGAGCGGGAGTGCGTGAGCAGTTCTTC
CASSLTGAGVREQFF
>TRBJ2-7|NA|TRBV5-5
TGTGCCAGCAGCTTGTATCCCAACAGGGAGAGGATCTCCTACGAGCAGTACTTC
CASSLYPNRERISYEQYF